Below are 3 T cell receptor beta chains sequenced from a single sample in a study of blood T cell repertoires in COVID-19. The assay was immunoSEQ multiplex PCR, and TCRdb's table has in-frame clones only and misses some. Of 200,000 to 250,000 clones listed, less than 85% are singletons. Input material: peripheral blood. These receptors came from an elderly woman with COVID-19, enrolled during active disease.

This chain links TRBV25-1 with TRBJ1-5; D unresolved. V gave up 3 bases and J gave up 1 base, with 10 bases separating them. CDR1 and CDR2 (germline): MGHDK, SYGVNS. This CDR3 is 15 amino acids long. The CDR3: CASSDSRESNQPQHF. The CDR3 DNA reads TGTGCCAGCAGTGATTCTCGGGAAAGCAATCAGCCCCAGCATTTT.

V usage is TRBV5-1 and J usage is TRBJ1-2; 10 nucleotides match TRBD1. Germline trimming cut 4 bases from V and 8 bases from J; bases unmatched to any gene: 5. CDR1 is SGHRS and CDR2 is YFSETQ in the germline V gene. CDR3 length: 13 residues. The CDR3 reads CASSAGTGVGYTF. The CDR3 nucleotides are TGCGCCAGCAGCGCCGGGACAGGGGTAGGCTACACCTTC.

This clone occurred once. The CDR3, as DNA: TGTGCCAGCGCCCCCCGGACAGCTCCCCCCTACGAGCAGTACTTC. It yields the protein CASAPRTAPPYEQYF. This sequence joins TRBV18 and TRBJ2-7, with D perhaps matching TRBD1 (6 bases). Germline loops: CDR1 KGHSH, CDR2 LQKENI. V dropped 8 bases and J dropped 2 bases, with 19 bases sitting between them. This CDR3 contains 15 residues.